What follows describes a single T cell receptor (beta chain). Its antigen remains undetermined. The CDR3 carries no conserved terminal phenylalanine or tryptophan, so it likely arises from a read error. The DNA is omitted, as the CDR3 cannot be located on it reliably, and the CDR3 follows TCRdb's listing. The entry originates in a study of breast tumors, draining lymph nodes, adjacent tissues (dated by TCRdb to 2016 to 2017). Regarding the complete study: Breast cancer patients provided tumor, adjacent nontumor tissue and axillary lymph nodes, and the study compared the TCR beta repertoires across these three sources. The study aimed to assess the relationships and possible T-cell exchange between tumor, surrounding tissue and draining lymph node repertoires in human breast cancer. General study outcomes and caveats: T-cell repertoire diversity in tumors was found to be lower than in lymph nodes but higher than in nontumor tissue, and preferential V and J gene usage was observed. The study presented the conclusion that tumor T cells originate in lymph nodes as consistent with a hypothesis, not as something directly demonstrated. Tumor and nontumor tissue repertoires were found to be significantly more similar in luminal-like than in basal-like breast cancer. A scenario in which most tumor T cells derive from the lymph node and then expand within tumor tissue was judged to be consistent with the data.

The axillary draining lymph nodes of breast cancer patients were the source of the lymph node samples. The CDR3 is 14 residues long, counting both termini. CDR1 and CDR2, looked up from the germline V gene (reference sequence), are SGHAT and FQDESV. The reads were generated on an Illumina HiSeq 2000. TCR beta chain libraries were generated by multiplex PCR amplification. The amplified TCR beta chain products were analyzed by high-throughput sequencing. In TCRdb, the public reads were trimmed at Q25 with fastp and aligned with MiXCR, with productive beta chains retained. Every distinct CDR3 protein forms one entry, paired with its most common genes and DNA. This sample has 160,000 or so distinct CDR3 sequences in its table, and around a third of those were observed once. The top ten hold about 3.8% of the sample.

The TCR sequence derives from a female donor with breast cancer. Some clones in this sample may be carry-over from other donors' samples. The material sequenced was axillary lymph node tissue. The V and J segments used are TRBV11-1 and TRBJ2-1; the table names TRBD1, a call not compared with the DNA. This receptor carries the CDR3 CASSFRDSYNERFL.